Below are 8 T cell receptor beta chains sequenced from a single sample in a study of shared clonotypes between healthy human individuals (dated by TCRdb to 2020 to 2021). To prepare the library, the immunoSEQ multiplex PCR assay was applied. Sourced from immuneACCESS, this table was stored by TCRdb with only in-frame sequences that have V and J called. A share of the clones is absent; for the studies checked, an unresolved V gene accounts for under half, and the remainder has no known explanation. The sample table lists about 100,000 clones, 68% of them with a count of one. About 24% of the sample comes from the top ten. The sequencing sample was made of memory CD8+ T cells sorted from blood. The cell subset or site label, read with the paper, signifies: CD45RO+ cells pooled with CCR7-negative TemRA cells. These receptor sequences come from a woman aged 30 to 39 in good health.

This chain joins TRBV7-9 and TRBJ2-7, with D hard to call. Trimming left V 1 base short and J 1 base short, with 14 bases between. Germline V gives CDR1 SEHNR, CDR2 FQNEAQ (reference sequence). This CDR3 region has 16 residues. The CDR3 protein is CASSLDKGRVSYEQYF. The CDR3 DNA sequence: TGTGCCAGCAGCTTAGATAAGGGCCGGGTATCCTACGAGCAGTACTTC.

In its sample, this clone was seen many times. V gene TRBV6-6 combines with J gene TRBJ2-7; 7 nucleotides line up with TRBD1. Germline CDR1 MNHNY, CDR2 SVGAGI (reference sequence). V was pared by 6 bases and J by 2 bases, with 13 bases of the junction left unmatched. The CDR3 sequence is 16 residues long. The CDR3 reads CASSLTRQGPTYEQYF. CDR3 DNA: TGTGCCAGCAGCCTGACCCGACAGGGACCCACCTACGAGCAGTACTTC.

The chain recombines TRBV18 with TRBJ2-7; 9 nucleotides match TRBD2. Germline V lookup: CDR1 KGHSH, CDR2 LQKENI. The CDR3 totals 16 residues. V was pared by 3 bases and J by 7 bases, with 13 bases of the junction left unmatched. The CDR3 sequence is CASSPAGREGVGEQYF. Here the CDR3 DNA reads TGTGCCAGCTCACCCGCTGGGCGGGAGGGCGTTGGAGAGCAGTACTTC.

V usage is TRBV6-5 and J usage is TRBJ2-7; 9 bases map to TRBD2. The CDR3 length is 16 residues. V lost 0 bases, J lost 4 bases, and 7 bases stayed unmatched. In germline, CDR1 is MNHEY, CDR2 SVGAGI. CDR3 bases: TGTGCCAGCAGTTACTCCGGGAGCGGGAGGTGGTACGAGCAGTACTTC. Protein product: CASSYSGSGRWYEQYF.

CDR3 nucleotide sequence: TGTGCCAGCAGTATAGGACACCTCTCCTACGAGCAGTACTTC. Translating it yields CASSIGHLSYEQYF. J is TRBJ2-7 and V is TRBV25-1; D might be TRBD1 (5 bases). Germline V gene sequence: CDR1 MGHDK, CDR2 SYGVNS. The CDR3 sequence is 14 residues long. V dropped 5 bases and J dropped 0 bases, with 11 bases sitting between them.

This clone is a singleton in its sample. The CDR3 nucleotides are TGTGCCAGCAGCTTTAGCACAGGGGGGAAGAACACTGAAGCTTTCTTT. It yields the protein CASSFSTGGKNTEAFF. This chain connects TRBV7-7 to TRBJ1-1; 8 bases map to TRBD1. The CDR3 has 16 residues. Germline values: CDR1 SSHAT, CDR2 FNYEAQ (reference sequence). V was clipped by 3 bases and J by 1 base; unmatched bases: 7.

This sequence joins TRBV4-2 and TRBJ2-5, with 10 nucleotides matching TRBD2. Germline assignment: CDR1 LGHNA and CDR2 YNFKEQ. This CDR3 region has 16 residues. Trimming removed 0 bases from V and 4 bases from J; junction bases left unmatched: 5. The CDR3 DNA sequence: TGTGCCAGCAGCCAAGAATCAGCGGGAGGGCCAGAGACCCAGTACTTC. It encodes CASSQESAGGPETQYF.

The chain links TRBV7-9 to TRBJ2-2; D may be TRBD2 (5 bases). CDR1 is SEHNR, CDR2 FQNEAQ, per germline (reference sequence). V lost 10 bases and J lost 1, with 10 bases in between. This CDR3 contains 13 residues. The CDR3 sequence: CATREGNTGELFF. CDR3 DNA: TGTGCCACCCGGGAAGGGAACACCGGGGAGCTGTTTTTT.